What follows are 8 T cell receptor beta chains derived from one specimen sequenced in a study of blood T cell repertoires in COVID-19. TCRdb keeps only in-frame clones here, not all; method: immunoSEQ multiplex PCR. Here the sample spans fewer than 250,000 clones, roughly 91% being singletons. Material: peripheral blood. The source is a human donor in a cohort sampled during active COVID-19.

This rearrangement joins TRBV2 to TRBJ2-1, with D possibly matching TRBD1 (6 bases). CDR3 length: 16 amino acids. Germline CDR1 SNHLY, CDR2 FYNNEI. Trimming pared 0 bases from V and 3 bases from J, leaving 12 bases between. Here the CDR3 DNA reads TGTGCCAGCAGTGAAGCCACAGGGATTGGCTACAATGAGCAGTTCTTC. Protein product: CASSEATGIGYNEQFF.

This clone was detected once. The V and J genes are TRBV5-1 and TRBJ2-1; D remains ambiguous. The CDR3 sequence is 15 residues long. V was cut by 5 bases and J by 0 bases, with 12 bases left in between. Germline V gene sequence: CDR1 SGHRS, CDR2 YFSETQ. CDR3 bases: TGCGCCAGCAGTGTAGAGCAAAGCTCCTACAATGAGCAGTTCTTC. This codes for CASSVEQSSYNEQFF. Full variable domain (missing parts from reference TRBV5-1 and TRBJ2-1): KAGVTQTPRYLIKTRGQQVTLSCSPISGHRSVSWYQQTPGQGLQFLFEYFSETQRNKGNFPGRFSGRQFSNSRSEMNVSTLELGDSALYLCASSVEQSSYNEQFFGPGTRLTVL.

This chain joins TRBV10-3 and TRBJ1-1; TRBD1 aligns across 8 bases. J was trimmed by 5 bases and V by 0 bases; bases with no gene match: 5. This CDR3 is 15 amino acids long. Germline V gene lookup returns CDR1 ENHRY and CDR2 SYGVKD. Written as DNA, the CDR3 is TGTGCCATCAGTGAGTCGACAGGGGTGGGGACTGAAGCTTTCTTT. This encodes CAISESTGVGTEAFF.

Comment on this clone: Different DNA sequences within this sample yield the same CDR3. The rearrangement joins TRBV18 to TRBJ1-1; TRBD1 matches at 7 bases. With 3 bases clipped from V and 0 bases from J, the junction kept 4 bases outside the gene matches. CDR1 and CDR2 from the germline V gene are KGHSH and LQKENI. The CDR3 is 15 amino acids. CDR3 amino acids: CASSPRQGMNTEAFF. DNA for the CDR3: TGTGCCAGCTCACCCCGACAGGGAATGAACACTGAAGCTTTCTTT. The variable domain in full, with the rest retrieved from reference TRBV18 and TRBJ1-1, is NAGVMQNPRHLVRRRGQEARLRCSPMKGHSHVYWYRQLPEEGLKFMVYLQKENIIDESGMPKERFSAEFPKEGPSILRIQQVVRGDSAAYFCASSPRQGMNTEAFFGQGTRLTVV.

This chain uses TRBV24-1 with TRBJ2-5; TRBD1 matches 10 bases. CDR1 and CDR2 (germline): KGHDR, SFDVKD. The V gene end was trimmed by 4 bases and the J gene end by 4 bases; junction bases not matched to a gene: 8. The CDR3 is 16 residues long. CDR3 region: CATSDSGQGGGETQYF. Here the CDR3 DNA reads TGTGCCACCAGTGACAGCGGACAGGGGGGAGGAGAGACCCAGTACTTC.

CDR3 sequence (DNA): TGTGCCAGCAGCTTGATGGGACTAGCGGGAGGAAGCAATGAGCAGTTCTTC. Translated, it gives CASSLMGLAGGSNEQFF. The chain has TRBV5-4 and TRBJ2-1, with TRBD2 identical over 15 bases. The CDR3 is made up of 17 amino acids. Trimming cost V 1 base and J 6 bases; bases outside gene matches: 5. The germline V gene has CDR1 SGHNT and CDR2 YYREEE (reference sequence).

The gene calls are TRBV5-1 and TRBJ2-7; 9 nucleotides match TRBD1. V trimming: 2 bases; J trimming: 5 bases; junction bases outside the gene matches: 11. The CDR3 has 16 amino acids. The germline gives CDR1 SGHRS, CDR2 YFSETQ. In DNA form, the CDR3 reads TGCGCCAGCAGCTTCGGGGGAGGAGGACAGGGGAACGAGCAGTACTTC. It codes for CASSFGGGGQGNEQYF.

This clone was observed a few times. The chain has TRBV30 and TRBJ1-2; TRBD1 might be the D (6 bases). Germline CDR1 is GTSNPN and CDR2 is SVGIG (reference sequence). The CDR3 covers 11 residues. CDR3 in DNA: TGTGTCCTCACAGGGAACTATGGCTACACCTTC. It codes for CVLTGNYGYTF.